Sequencing of this T cell receptor beta chain was carried out in a study of vaccination effects on CD4 cells after COVID-19. Background on the study: Antigen-specific CD4+ T cells expanded by the ViraFEST assay with viral peptide pools were then sequenced.

Repertoires were generated with immunoSEQ multiplex PCR, while TCRdb's copy carries only in-frame clones and drops some. Counted here are around 41,000 clones, about four fifths occurring once; the ten biggest clones make up less than 3.5%. CDR3 size: 12 residues. Germline assignment: CDR1 SQVTM and CDR2 ANQGSEA. V lost 7 bases, J lost 1 base, and 10 bases lay in between. The authors isolated CD4+ T cells after 10 days of culture. Study-wide results and caveats: Cross-reaction with common cold coronaviruses was seen in only 1 of 255 vaccine-induced clones from healthy vaccinees.

This clone was observed a few times. Its antigen is not known. The sequence was obtained from a human donor who received a COVID-19 vaccine. Specimen: CD4+ T cells from PBMCs cultured without peptide, collected before COVID-19 vaccination. The J gene is TRBJ1-1, the V gene TRBV29-1; D gene unclear. CDR3 DNA: TGCAGCGCCAACTCAGGGAACACTGAAGCTTTCTTT. Amino acids: CSANSGNTEAFF.